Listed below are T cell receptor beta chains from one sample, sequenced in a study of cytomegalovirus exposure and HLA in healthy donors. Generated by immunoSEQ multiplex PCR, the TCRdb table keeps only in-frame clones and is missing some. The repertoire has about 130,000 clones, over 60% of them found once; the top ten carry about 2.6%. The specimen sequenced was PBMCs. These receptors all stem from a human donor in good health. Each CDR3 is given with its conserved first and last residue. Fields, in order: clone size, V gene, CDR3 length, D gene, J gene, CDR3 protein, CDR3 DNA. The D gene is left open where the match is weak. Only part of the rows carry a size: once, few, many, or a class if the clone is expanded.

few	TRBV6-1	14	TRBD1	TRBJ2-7	CASKPGQVPYEQYF	TGTGCCAGCAAACCGGGACAGGTCCCCTACGAGCAGTACTTC
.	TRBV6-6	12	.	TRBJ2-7	CASSYAVYEQYF	TGTGCCAGCAGTTACGCAGTCTACGAGCAGTACTTC
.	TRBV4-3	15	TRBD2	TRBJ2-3	CASSQRAGDFGTQYF	TGCGCCAGCAGCCAGAGAGCGGGAGATTTTGGTACGCAGTATTTT
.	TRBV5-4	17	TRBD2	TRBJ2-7	CASSRPPSGLATYEQYF	TGTGCCAGCAGCCGCCCCCCGTCGGGACTAGCGACGTACGAGCAGTACTTC
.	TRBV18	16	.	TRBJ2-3	CASSPPGGNGADTQYF	TGTGCCAGCTCACCACCGGGCGGGAATGGGGCAGATACGCAGTATTTT
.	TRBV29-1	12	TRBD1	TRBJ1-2	CSVMTGRYGYTF	TGCAGCGTCATGACAGGGAGATATGGCTACACCTTC
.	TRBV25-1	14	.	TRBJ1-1	CASSGRGLSTEAFF	TGTGCCAGCAGCGGTAGGGGTCTGAGCACTGAAGCTTTCTTT
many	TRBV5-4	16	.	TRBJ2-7	CASSNNYPGITYEQYF	TGTGCCAGCAGCAACAATTATCCGGGGATTACCTACGAGCAGTACTTC
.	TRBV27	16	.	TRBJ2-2	CASSFIAGENTGELFF	TGTGCCAGCAGTTTTATCGCAGGCGAGAACACCGGGGAGCTGTTTTTT
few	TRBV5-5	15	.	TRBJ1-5	CASSLEWARDQPQHF	TGTGCCAGCAGCTTGGAGTGGGCGAGGGATCAGCCCCAGCATTTT